Listed below are T cell receptor beta chains from one sample, sequenced in a study of T cells after yellow fever vaccination. TCRdb called the 5' RACE reads again in MiXCR, with one record for every CDR3 protein. The table includes about 320,000 distinct CDR3 sequences, approximately 4% detected once. The sequences come from PBMCs, collected 15 days after the yellow fever booster vaccination. These receptors were taken from a young man who received the YFV17D yellow fever vaccine. Both conserved end residues are part of each CDR3. The D gene is left open where the match is weak. Clone size is given for some rows only: seen once, a few or many times, or a class if the clone is expanded.

size: many
V: TRBV27
D: .
J: TRBJ1-2
DNA: TGTGCCAGCAGTTTGGCAGGGACCGAATTGATCTATGGCTACACCTTC
CDR3: CASSLAGTELIYGYTF

size: many
V: TRBV5-1
D: .
J: TRBJ1-3
DNA: TGCGCCAGCAGCTTGGATGGGGCTGGAAACACCATATATTTT
CDR3: CASSLDGAGNTIYF

size: .
V: TRBV7-8
D: TRBD1
J: TRBJ2-7
DNA: TGTGCCAGCAGGCGCGGACAGGATAGATACGAGCAGTACTTC
CDR3: CASRRGQDRYEQYF

size: few
V: TRBV20-1
D: .
J: TRBJ2-6
DNA: TGCAGTGCTATCAACATCGGACCTGGGGCCAACGTCCTGACTTTC
CDR3: CSAINIGPGANVLTF

size: few
V: TRBV7-2
D: .
J: TRBJ1-2
DNA: TGTGCCAGCAGTTGGGGAGGCAACTATGGCTACACCTTC
CDR3: CASSWGGNYGYTF

size: few
V: TRBV18
D: .
J: TRBJ2-3
DNA: TGTGCCAGCTCACCAGAAAGGGCAGATACGCAGTATTTT
CDR3: CASSPERADTQYF

size: few
V: TRBV28
D: TRBD1
J: TRBJ2-5
DNA: TGTGCCAGCAGCTTCGACAGGGTTGTGACCCAGTACTTC
CDR3: CASSFDRVVTQYF

size: many
V: TRBV10-3
D: TRBD1
J: TRBJ2-2
DNA: TGTGCCATCAGCCCGGGACAGGGGAACACCGGGGAGCTGTTTTTT
CDR3: CAISPGQGNTGELFF

size: many
V: TRBV7-9
D: .
J: TRBJ2-1
DNA: TGTGCCAGCAGCTCACGGGCGGACTACAATGAGCAGTTCTTC
CDR3: CASSSRADYNEQFF

size: few
V: TRBV6-2/TRBV6-3
D: TRBD1
J: TRBJ2-6
DNA: TGTGCCAGCAGAAGGACAGGGACGGATGGGGCCAACGTCCTGACTTTC
CDR3: CASRRTGTDGANVLTF

size: many
V: TRBV18
D: TRBD2
J: TRBJ2-5
DNA: TGTGCCAGCTCACCACCGGGTCTAGCGGGACAAGAGACCCAGTACTTC
CDR3: CASSPPGLAGQETQYF

size: many
V: TRBV9
D: TRBD1
J: TRBJ2-3
DNA: TGTGCCAGCAGCGTGACAGGGAACACAGATACGCAGTATTTT
CDR3: CASSVTGNTDTQYF

size: many
V: TRBV6-2/TRBV6-3
D: .
J: TRBJ2-7
DNA: TGTGCCAGCAGTTACCGGTCGGCTCCTACCTACGAGCAGTACTTC
CDR3: CASSYRSAPTYEQYF

size: .
V: TRBV5-1
D: .
J: TRBJ1-1
DNA: TGCGCCAGCAGCCTGTACAGTGGACCTGAAGCTTTCTTT
CDR3: CASSLYSGPEAFF

size: few
V: TRBV5-1
D: TRBD2
J: TRBJ2-7
DNA: TGCGCCAGCAGCGGATCGGGACTAGCGGGGGGCCAAACCTACGAGCAGTACTTC
CDR3: CASSGSGLAGGQTYEQYF

size: few
V: TRBV4-2
D: TRBD2
J: TRBJ2-5
DNA: TGTGCCAGCAGCCAAGATCCGGCTGGGCGGGGGGCGACCTCAGTAGAGACCCAGTACTTC
CDR3: CASSQDPAGRGATSVETQYF

size: many
V: TRBV12-3/TRBV12-4
D: TRBD1
J: TRBJ1-2
DNA: TGTGCCAGCAGGGGGACAGAGACTAAGGGCTATGGCTACACCTTC
CDR3: CASRGTETKGYGYTF

size: many
V: TRBV12-3/TRBV12-4
D: TRBD2
J: TRBJ2-1
DNA: TGTGCCAGCAGAACTAGCGTCGCAAACAATGAGCAGTTCTTC
CDR3: CASRTSVANNEQFF

size: many
V: TRBV12-3/TRBV12-4
D: .
J: TRBJ2-1
DNA: TGTGCCAGCAGTTGGGAAAAATACAATGAGCAGTTCTTC
CDR3: CASSWEKYNEQFF

size: few
V: TRBV12-3/TRBV12-4
D: TRBD2
J: TRBJ2-2
DNA: TGTGCCAGCTGGGGGGGGTATGGCACCGGGGAGCTGTTTTTT
CDR3: CASWGGYGTGELFF

size: many
V: TRBV7-2
D: .
J: TRBJ2-2
DNA: TGTGCCAGCAGCTCGCGGAACACCGGGGAGCTGTTTTTT
CDR3: CASSSRNTGELFF

size: few
V: TRBV7-9
D: .
J: TRBJ1-2
DNA: TGTGCCAGCAGCCCGACGTTAGGTAAAACCTCAGGGTACGGGTATGGCTACACCTTC
CDR3: CASSPTLGKTSGYGYGYTF

size: .
V: TRBV5-1
D: TRBD1
J: TRBJ1-6
DNA: TGCGCCAGCAGCGCCCGCGGCAGGGGGGGTTCACCCCTCCACTTT
CDR3: CASSARGRGGSPLHF

size: many
V: TRBV27
D: .
J: TRBJ2-7
DNA: TGTGCCAGCAGTTTGGTAAGGGGCGGCGAGCAGTACTTC
CDR3: CASSLVRGGEQYF

size: many
V: TRBV7-9
D: .
J: TRBJ2-3
DNA: TGTGCCAGCAGCTTAGCGCAGGGCGGGCACACAGATACGCAGTATTTT
CDR3: CASSLAQGGHTDTQYF

size: .
V: TRBV5-4
D: TRBD1
J: TRBJ2-5
DNA: TGTGCCAGCAGCACCGCAGGGGGAATGGGTGAGACCCAGTACTTC
CDR3: CASSTAGGMGETQYF

size: .
V: TRBV5-4
D: .
J: TRBJ2-1
DNA: TGTGCCAGCGGGTCCACTAGCTACAATGAGCAGTTCTTC
CDR3: CASGSTSYNEQFF

size: many
V: TRBV5-1
D: TRBD1
J: TRBJ1-2
DNA: TGCGCCAGCAGCTTGGACAGGGGTGGCTACACCTTC
CDR3: CASSLDRGGYTF

size: many
V: TRBV7-2
D: TRBD2
J: TRBJ2-1
DNA: TGTGCCAGCAGCCAGCTTAGCGGGAGCAGCTCCTACAATGAGCAGTTCTTC
CDR3: CASSQLSGSSSYNEQFF

size: many
V: TRBV24-1
D: .
J: TRBJ2-5
DNA: TGTGCCACCAGTGATTGGGAGACCCAGTACTTC
CDR3: CATSDWETQYF

size: .
V: TRBV3-1
D: .
J: TRBJ1-4
DNA: TGTGCCAGCAGCCAGAGAGGGGACGGGAGTGAAAAACTGTTTTTT
CDR3: CASSQRGDGSEKLFF

size: .
V: TRBV4-1
D: .
J: TRBJ1-5
DNA: TGCGCCAGCAGCCAGTCCGGGGTTCAGCATCAGCCCCAGCATTTT
CDR3: CASSQSGVQHQPQHF

size: .
V: TRBV29-1
D: TRBD1
J: TRBJ1-4
DNA: TGCAGCGTTAACTCAGGGGGCGCGAGTGAAAAACTGTTTTTT
CDR3: CSVNSGGASEKLFF

size: many
V: TRBV7-2
D: .
J: TRBJ1-2
DNA: TGTGCCAGCAGCCCCCAATCAGGAAGCTATGGCTACACCTTC
CDR3: CASSPQSGSYGYTF

size: many
V: TRBV7-2
D: TRBD2
J: TRBJ2-2
DNA: TGTGCCAGCAGCTTAGCGTTACTAGCGGAGAACACCGGGGAGCTGTTTTTT
CDR3: CASSLALLAENTGELFF

size: many
V: TRBV12-3/TRBV12-4
D: TRBD1
J: TRBJ2-5
DNA: TGTGCCAGCAGTCCCCGGGGGACAGGGCCATGGACCCAGTACTTC
CDR3: CASSPRGTGPWTQYF

size: .
V: TRBV2
D: .
J: TRBJ1-2
DNA: TGTGCCAGCAGGGGGGATCCCGCCGGCTACACCTTC
CDR3: CASRGDPAGYTF

size: .
V: TRBV4-3
D: TRBD2
J: TRBJ2-5
DNA: TGCGCCAGCAGCCAAGATCTGGCTAGCGGACAAGAGACCCAGTACTTC
CDR3: CASSQDLASGQETQYF

size: .
V: TRBV11-2
D: TRBD1
J: TRBJ2-1
DNA: TGTGCCAGCAGCGCACAGACAGGGAGCTACAATGAGCAGTTCTTC
CDR3: CASSAQTGSYNEQFF

size: many
V: TRBV7-2
D: .
J: TRBJ2-2
DNA: TGTGCCAGCAGCTCCCCGAAGGGACACACCGGGGAGCTGTTTTTT
CDR3: CASSSPKGHTGELFF